One and the same sample provided the 27 T cell receptor beta chains below, sequenced in a study of identical twins. TCRdb passed the 5' RACE reads through MiXCR, listing each CDR3 protein once. In the table there are around 1.7 million distinct CDR3 sequences, about 31% of which are singletons. The sequenced material came from cord blood. All receptors come from a newborn girl in good health.

This chain links TRBV20-1 with TRBJ2-7; 9 bases are a match to TRBD2. The CDR3 loop spans 14 amino acids. Unmatched junction bases numbered 10, after V lost 3 bases and J lost 7 bases. Germline V gene data show CDR1 as DFQATT and CDR2 as SNEGSKA (reference sequence). The CDR3 is CSARVVAGEYEQYF. The CDR3 DNA sequence: TGCAGTGCTAGGGTCGTAGCGGGAGAATATGAGCAGTACTTC.

This clonotype was seen a handful of times. The CDR3 DNA reads as TGCAGTGCTAGAATCCAGGGGGCTAGCGGCCGTTACACAGATACGCAGTATTTT. Translated: CSARIQGASGRYTDTQYF. This chain joins TRBV20-1 and TRBJ2-3; TRBD1 might be the D (8 bases). The CDR3 has 18 amino acids. CDR1 is DFQATT, CDR2 SNEGSKA, per germline (reference sequence). Trimming cost V 2 bases and J 2 bases, with 23 bases left between them.

This sequence joins TRBV6-1 and TRBJ1-5, with TRBD1 matching over 7 bases. This CDR3 comprises 15 residues. The trim removed 7 bases at V and 2 bases at J, leaving 8 bases unmatched. CDR1 is MNHNS, CDR2 SASEGT, per germline. CDR3 region: CASTSGGAGNQPQHF. The CDR3 DNA reads TGTGCCAGCACCTCAGGGGGTGCTGGCAATCAGCCCCAGCATTTT.

Note on this clonotype: The junction does not match germline at one end; this may be a read error. The chain links TRBV3-1 to TRBJ2-1; D is perhaps TRBD1 (5 bases). Germline V CDR1 and CDR2: LGHDT, YNNKEL (reference sequence). The CDR3 loop spans 14 amino acids. In nucleotides, the CDR3 is TGTGCCAGCAGCCAACGCAGGGTAGTGAATGAGCGGTTCTTC. Amino acids: CASSQRRVVNERFF.

Ten or more counts support this clonotype. The chain carries TRBV29-1 and TRBJ1-2; D is unclear. Germline V gene lookup returns CDR1 SQVTM and CDR2 ANQGSEA. V was shortened by 3 bases and J by 2 bases, with 22 bases between the two germline ends. The CDR3 is made up of 17 amino acids. The CDR3 loop is CSVELWPPPLPNYGYTF. The DNA of the CDR3 is TGCAGCGTTGAGTTGTGGCCCCCACCTTTGCCCAACTATGGCTACACCTTC.

This clonotype has just a few counts. This sequence joins TRBV30 and TRBJ1-2, with a possible D match to TRBD1 (6 bases). CDR3 length equals 14 residues. The germline V gene has CDR1 GTSNPN and CDR2 SVGIG (reference sequence). The V end lost 2 bases, the J end lost 2 bases, and 12 bases lay between the germline ends. The chain's CDR3 is CAWSLGDTNYGYTF. The CDR3, as DNA: TGTGCCTGGAGTCTAGGGGACACCAACTATGGCTACACCTTC.

J is TRBJ1-1 and V is TRBV5-3, with 7 bases identical to TRBD1. TRBV5-3 carries the ORF label, with uncertain function. Losses at the gene ends were 4 bases for V and 10 bases for J; bases not matched to a gene: 13. This CDR3 spans 14 amino acids. In DNA form, the CDR3 reads TGTGCCAGAAGCCTGCATTGGGAGTACAGGGGAGCTTTCTTT. Translated, it gives CARSLHWEYRGAFF.

Comment on this clonotype: A single base separates this from a much larger clone, so it may be a read error. V gene TRBV4-2 combines with J gene TRBJ2-3, with D unresolved. The CDR3 runs to 13 residues. Germline loops: CDR1 LGHNA, CDR2 YNFKEQ. CDR3 DNA: TGTGCCAGCAGCCAAGGGCGTCCGGATACGCGGTATTTT. It is translated as CASSQGRPDTRYF.

This clonotype has only a few counts. V gene TRBV4-2 combines with J gene TRBJ2-3, with 8 bases lining up with TRBD2. The germline V gene has CDR1 LGHNA and CDR2 YNFKEQ. This CDR3 has 17 residues. The ends lost 0 bases at V and 2 bases at J; junction bases unmatched: 7. CDR3 sequence (DNA): TGTGCCAGCAGCCAAGATGTGATAGCGGGGACCACAGATACGCAGTATTTT. Its translation is CASSQDVIAGTTDTQYF.

This chain joins TRBV20-1 and TRBJ1-5, with 9 bases fitting TRBD1. The CDR3 has 17 amino acids. J gave up 2 bases and V 1 base, and 9 bases lay outside the gene matches. The germline V gene encodes CDR1 DFQATT and CDR2 SNEGSKA (reference sequence). The CDR3 coding sequence is TGCAGTGCTAGAGTCTCGGACAGGGGCTATGGCAATCAGCCCCAGCATTTT. Translating gives CSARVSDRGYGNQPQHF.

This chain connects TRBV6-6 to TRBJ2-3; D not resolved. Germline loops: CDR1 MNHNY, CDR2 SVGAGI (reference sequence). Trimming cost V 0 bases and J 4 bases, with 8 bases left between them. This CDR3 has 14 amino acids. The CDR3 DNA is TGTGCCAGCAGTTACTCGAGTAGGGCAGATACGCAGTATTTT. Translating it yields CASSYSSRADTQYF.

To note about this clonotype: With a much larger clone just one base away, this may be a read error. The V call is TRBV29-1, the J call TRBJ2-5; possibly TRBD2 for D (6 bases). Germline CDR1 is SQVTM and CDR2 is ANQGSEA. Trimming left V 3 bases short and J 11 bases short, with 13 bases between. CDR3 size: 11 residues. In DNA, the CDR3 is TGCAGCGTTGACGGCGGGAATGAGCAGTACTTC. It yields the protein CSVDGGNEQYF.

This clonotype was seen ten or more times. In DNA form, the CDR3 reads TGCAGCGTTGAATGGGACAGCTCCTACAATGAGCAGTTCTTC. This gives the protein CSVEWDSSYNEQFF. The genes are TRBV29-1 and TRBJ2-1; the match to TRBD1 covers 7 bases. With 2 bases clipped from V and 0 bases from J, the junction kept 1 base outside the gene matches. The CDR3 sequence is 14 residues long. Germline lookup yields CDR1 SQVTM and CDR2 ANQGSEA.

This chain joins TRBV5-1 and TRBJ1-3, with 7 bases lining up with TRBD1. The V segment lost 0 bases and the J segment 3 bases; nucleotides outside the gene matches: 6. There are 16 residues in the CDR3. The germline V gene has CDR1 SGHRS and CDR2 YFSETQ. DNA of the CDR3: TGCGCCAGCAGCTTGGAGGCAGGGGGAAGTGGAAACACCATATATTTT. Encoded protein: CASSLEAGGSGNTIYF.

This sequence joins TRBV7-8 and TRBJ2-5, with 11 nucleotides matching TRBD1. Per the germline V gene, CDR1 is SGHVS and CDR2 is FQNEAQ. The CDR3 is 16 amino acids. The trim removed 2 bases at V and 1 base at J, leaving 3 bases unmatched. The CDR3 coding sequence is TGTGCCAGCAGCTTACCTGGGACAGGGGGCCAAGAGACCCAGTACTTC. Its translation is CASSLPGTGGQETQYF.

This clonotype was found a few times. The rearrangement links TRBV10-3 to TRBJ2-3, with TRBD2 matching 7 bases. This CDR3 has 13 amino acids. Germline-derived CDR1 and CDR2 are ENHRY and SYGVKD. Losses at the gene ends were 7 bases for V and 3 bases for J; bases not matched to a gene: 4. For the CDR3, the DNA is TGTGCCATCATGCAGGGAGGGACAGATACGCAGTATTTT. Protein product: CAIMQGGTDTQYF.

Notes on this clonotype: Being one base from a much bigger clone, this may be a read error. The chain joins TRBV5-1 to TRBJ2-7; 12 positions match TRBD2. The CDR3 extends over 15 amino acids. Germline assignment: CDR1 SGHRS and CDR2 YFSETQ. CDR3 DNA sequence: TGCGCCGGCAGCTTCTCTAGCGGGAGGGCCTACGAGCAGTACTTC. As protein: CAGSFSSGRAYEQYF.

The rearrangement joins TRBV11-2 to TRBJ1-5, with 8 bases aligning to TRBD1. Trimming took 5 bases from V and 4 from J; bases not matched to a gene: 4. This CDR3 region has 14 residues. The germline V gene encodes CDR1 SGHAT and CDR2 FQNNGV. Here the CDR3 reads CASSRDRTNQPQHF. Written as DNA, the CDR3 is TGTGCCAGCAGCCGGGACAGGACTAATCAGCCCCAGCATTTT.

This clonotype showed up many times. J is TRBJ2-5 and V is TRBV28, with 11 positions matching TRBD2. The V gene's germline CDR1 is MDHEN and CDR2 SYDVKM. The CDR3 consists of 16 residues. The trim removed 7 bases at V and 2 bases at J, leaving 9 bases unmatched. As DNA, the CDR3 is TGTGCCAGCACCCTTACTAGCGGGAGTCATCAAGAGACCCAGTACTTC. This gives the protein CASTLTSGSHQETQYF.

This clonotype was seen at least ten times. The genes are TRBV6-6 and TRBJ2-7, with no clear D. This CDR3 contains 13 residues. Per germline, CDR1 MNHNY and CDR2 SVGAGI (reference sequence). Trimming cost V 5 bases and J 9 bases, with 17 bases left between them. The CDR3 is CASSRQDVDTQYF. CDR3 DNA: TGTGCCAGCAGTCGTCAGGACGTAGATACGCAGTACTTC.

This clonotype was seen a few times. This chain uses TRBV6-1 with TRBJ2-1; D possibly corresponds to TRBD2 (5 bases). V shed 7 bases and J shed 0 bases, with 10 bases lying between them. The CDR3 runs to 14 residues. Germline V gene sequence: CDR1 MNHNS, CDR2 SASEGT. CDR3 sequence reads: CASTERISYNEQFF. For the CDR3, the DNA is TGTGCCAGCACCGAGCGGATCTCCTACAATGAGCAGTTCTTC.

V gene TRBV12-3 or TRBV12-4 combines with J gene TRBJ2-1, with D unresolved. The CDR3 is made up of 11 amino acids. Trimming took 10 bases from V and 6 from J, leaving 10 bases between them. In DNA, the CDR3 is TGTGCCACCTCAAACGGCAATGAGCAGTTCTTC. Its translation: CATSNGNEQFF.

To note about this clonotype: At one end, the junction sequence differs from germline, possibly due to a read error. The chain employs TRBV18 and TRBJ2-5; D call uncertain. The CDR3 is 14 residues long. Germline lookup yields CDR1 KGHSH and CDR2 LQKENI. CDR3 nucleotide sequence: TGTGCCAGCTCACCAGGTCTACTACAAGAGGCCCAGTACTTC. Translating gives CASSPGLLQEAQYF.

The chain combines TRBV4-2 with TRBJ2-7; 9 bases are shared with TRBD2. The trim removed 0 bases at V and 9 bases at J, leaving 9 bases unmatched. The CDR3 is 15 amino acids. Germline V gives CDR1 LGHNA, CDR2 YNFKEQ. CDR3 protein: CASSQELAGVLGQYF. The CDR3 DNA sequence: TGTGCCAGCAGCCAAGAACTAGCGGGCGTTCTGGGGCAGTACTTC.

The chain couples TRBV2 to TRBJ2-1; 12 nucleotides match TRBD2. CDR3 length: 14 amino acids. V shed 6 bases and J 8 bases; nucleotides not matched to a gene: 5. CDR1 SNHLY and CDR2 FYNNEI come from the germline V gene. CDR3 bases: TGTGCCAGCAGCGGACTAGCGGGACGGCATGAGCAGTTCTTC. This sequence encodes CASSGLAGRHEQFF. Supplemented by reference TRBV2 and TRBJ2-1, the full variable domain reads EPEVTQTPSHQVTQMGQEVILRCVPISNHLYFYWYRQILGQKVEFLVSFYNNEISEKSEIFDDQFSVERPDGSNFTLKIRSTKLEDSAMYFCASSGLAGRHEQFFGPGTRLTVL.

This clonotype turned up a few times. The rearrangement links TRBV15 to TRBJ2-5, with 7 bases matching TRBD2. This CDR3 is 16 amino acids long. Germline V CDR1 and CDR2: LNHNV, YYDKDF (reference sequence). With 2 bases clipped from V and 1 base from J, the junction kept 7 bases outside the gene matches. This CDR3 reads CATSRTILATQETQYF. The CDR3, as DNA: TGTGCCACCAGCAGAACTATACTAGCGACCCAAGAGACCCAGTACTTC.

This clonotype showed up just a few times. The CDR3 DNA reads TGCAGTGCTAGGGCCCAGACTAGTCCTGTTTGGGAGGAGCAGTTCTTC. Its translation: CSARAQTSPVWEEQFF. The rearrangement links TRBV20-1 to TRBJ2-1, with a possible D match to TRBD2 (6 bases). The CDR3 length is 16 residues. The V end lost 3 bases, the J end lost 10 bases, and 25 bases lay between the germline ends. From germline, CDR1 is DFQATT and CDR2 SNEGSKA (reference sequence).